This T cell receptor (beta chain) was sequenced for a study of cytomegalovirus exposure and HLA in healthy donors. The CDR3 has 14 amino acids. Germline V CDR1 and CDR2: KGHSH, LQKENI. V was pared by 6 bases and J by 1 base, with 12 bases between. The PCR made use of 60 Vbeta and 13 Jbeta primers. Method: immunoSEQ multiplex PCR; TCRdb's copy keeps in-frame clones and lacks some. The data show more than 85,000 clones, just under 70% seen once. This clonotype was obtained from a woman in her seventies in good health and CMV-seropositive. The chain recombines TRBV18 with TRBJ2-5; tentative D call: TRBD1 (5 bases). Material: PBMCs. The CDR3, as DNA: TGTGCCAGCTCCCCCATGACAGCCCAAGAGACCCAGTACTTC. Its protein is CASSPMTAQETQYF.